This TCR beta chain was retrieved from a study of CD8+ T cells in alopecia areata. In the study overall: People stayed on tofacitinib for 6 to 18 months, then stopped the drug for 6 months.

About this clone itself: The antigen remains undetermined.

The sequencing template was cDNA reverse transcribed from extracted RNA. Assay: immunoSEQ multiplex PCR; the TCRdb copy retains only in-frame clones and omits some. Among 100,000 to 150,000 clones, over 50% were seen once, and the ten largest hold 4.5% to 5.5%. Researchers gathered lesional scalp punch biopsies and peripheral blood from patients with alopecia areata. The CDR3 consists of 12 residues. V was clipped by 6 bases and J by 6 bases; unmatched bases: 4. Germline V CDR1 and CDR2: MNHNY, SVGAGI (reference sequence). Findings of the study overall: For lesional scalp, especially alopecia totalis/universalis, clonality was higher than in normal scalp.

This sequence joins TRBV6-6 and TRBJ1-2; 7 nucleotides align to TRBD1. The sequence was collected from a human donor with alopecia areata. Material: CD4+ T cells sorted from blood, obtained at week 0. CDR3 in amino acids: CASSRQGDGYTF. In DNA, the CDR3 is TGTGCCAGCAGCAGACAGGGTGATGGCTACACCTTC.